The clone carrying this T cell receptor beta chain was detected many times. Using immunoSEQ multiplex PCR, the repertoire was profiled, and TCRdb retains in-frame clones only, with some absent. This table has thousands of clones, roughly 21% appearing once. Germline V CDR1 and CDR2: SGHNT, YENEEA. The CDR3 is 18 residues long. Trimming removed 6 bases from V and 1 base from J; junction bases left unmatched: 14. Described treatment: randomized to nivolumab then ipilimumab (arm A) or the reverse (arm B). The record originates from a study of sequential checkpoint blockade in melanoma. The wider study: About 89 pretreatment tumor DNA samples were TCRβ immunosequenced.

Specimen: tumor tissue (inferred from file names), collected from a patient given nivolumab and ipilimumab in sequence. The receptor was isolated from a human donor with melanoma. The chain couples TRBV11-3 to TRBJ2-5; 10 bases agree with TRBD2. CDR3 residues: CASSLRPPGLAVQETQYF. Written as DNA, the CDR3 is TGTGCCAGCAGTCTTCGACCCCCAGGACTAGCGGTCCAAGAGACCCAGTACTTC.